This entry features one TCR beta chain sequence. Its antigen remains unknown. V shed 4 bases and J shed 7 bases, with 8 bases lying between them. This CDR3 spans 12 amino acids. Germline V gene data show CDR1 as LGHNA and CDR2 as YSLEER. This specimen comes from a study of CD8 T cells in ankylosing spondylitis. General observations from the study: As reported, disease-linked clones showed significant enrichment in matched ankylosing spondylitis synovial fluid. With a CD8+ phenotype, disease-linked clones were relatively rare in peripheral blood. Ankylosing spondylitis blood seemed to carry a telltale TCR beta motif made of several highly homologous variants.

Molecular-barcoded quantitative 5'-RACE produced these TCR beta libraries. TCRdb used MiXCR to reprocess the 5' RACE reads, holding one entry per CDR3 protein. The sample holds approximately 140,000 distinct CDR3 sequences; about a sixth are singletons and the top ten take roughly a third. The sequenced material came from blood, either unsorted or a sorted T cell fraction (not recorded which). V and J are TRBV4-3 and TRBJ2-1; no reliable D call. The receptor comes from a male donor with ankylosing spondylitis. This chain's CDR3 is CASSLNWNEQFF. The CDR3 DNA sequence: TGCGCCAGCAGCCTAAACTGGAATGAGCAGTTCTTC.